This T cell receptor (beta chain) was obtained from a study of cytomegalovirus exposure and HLA in healthy donors (dated by TCRdb to about 2017). About the investigation overall: According to a later analysis, one platform produced both the approximately 110 validation repertoires and the 670 or so repertoires of the first cohort. Besides the first cohort of roughly 640 subjects, a separate validation cohort made up of over a hundred different subjects was used. The aim of the study was to test whether cataloging public T cell receptors could identify signatures of past pathogen exposure. To predict cytomegalovirus infection status, the study combined high-throughput TCR immunosequencing, statistical association of individual TCRs with disease status, and machine learning.

Findings and caveats that apply to the study as a whole: Cytomegalovirus status was reported to be diagnosed by the classifier with high specificity and sensitivity in both the original and validation cohorts. In vitro tests confirmed that a few of the cytomegalovirus-associated TCR beta chains recognize cytomegalovirus antigens. A later analysis found that TCRs clustered in the first cohort also tended to co-occur in the 120 validation repertoires, with more than 90% of cluster scores above 0. The authors suggested that the approach could potentially be generalized to other disease states and immunological phenotypes. The study listed 150 to 200 TCR beta chains as associated with cytomegalovirus. Most TCR sequences were seen in very few donors, while some public TCRs were found in many individuals. A later analysis had no HLA typing for the validation cohort, so co-occurrence there was scored across all 130 or so repertoires.

As for this clone: This clone's antigen is unknown. The record has no base qualities; no much larger clone is one base away.

Library preparation employed the immunoSEQ multiplex PCR assay. The study's processing was this. A statistical classification framework was built for diagnosing cytomegalovirus status from the catalog of TCR beta chain sequences. TCRdb re-hosts the immuneACCESS table, in-frame sequences only. Its copies lack some clones; in the studies checked, an unresolved V gene accounts for under half of them, and the cause for the rest is not known. V and J calls plus clone size are reproduced from that table; the DNA served to infer D and trimming. The sample table contains about 400,000 clones; only one count was recorded for roughly 90% of them. The ten largest clones add up to 0.83% of the sample. Via the germline V gene (reference sequence), CDR1 is SGHNT and CDR2 YYREEE. Including cysteine and phenylalanine, the CDR3 has 13 amino acids. Left in the record is the CDR3 DNA by itself, 39 bases read in frame from the first base. V sheds 0 bases and J sheds 2 bases, leaving 3 bases between their ends.

Separate from the roughly 630-subject first cohort, the validation cohort of about 110 subjects was the group to which the donors belonged. The sample was PBMCs. This receptor was identified in a woman between 18 and 29 years old in good health and CMV-seronegative. The chain links TRBV5-4 with TRBJ2-1; the D gene remains uncertain. At the DNA level, the sequence is TGTGCCAGCAGCTTGGCCACCTACAATGAGCAGTTCTTC. Its product reads: CASSLATYNEQFF.